These T cell receptor beta chains were read from a single sample in a study of shared clonotypes between healthy human individuals. The method was immunoSEQ multiplex PCR; TCRdb's version includes in-frame clones alone and lacks a portion of them. In the table there are 2 million to 2.5 million clones, approximately 90% of which are singletons. Input material: naive CD4+ T cells from PBMCs. The receptors derive from a man aged 18 to 30 in good health. Some clones in this sample may be carry-over from other donors' samples. CDR3s include the opening cysteine and the closing phenylalanine or tryptophan. A D gene is named only where the DNA matches it firmly. Only some rows state a clone size, as once, few, many or a class for expanded clones.

j_gene	v_gene	d_gene	abundance	CDR3nt	CDR3aa
TRBJ1-2	TRBV10-3	-	-	TGTGCCATCTCCGGGGGGCAGACCTATGGCTACACCTTC	CAISGGQTYGYTF
TRBJ1-1	TRBV7-8	-	-	TGTGCCAGCAGCTCAGGGGAGATCGAAGCTTTCTTT	CASSSGEIEAFF
TRBJ1-6	TRBV5-1	-	-	TGCGCCAGCAGTTCTCGACAGGACAGCTCCTATAATTCACCCCTCCACTTT	CASSSRQDSSYNSPLHF
TRBJ2-7	TRBV6-5	-	-	TGTGCCAGCATCAAGATGGGGGGCACCTACGAGCAGTACTTC	CASIKMGGTYEQYF
TRBJ2-2	TRBV28	-	-	TGTGCCAGCACGAACACCGGGGAGCTGTTTTTT	CASTNTGELFF
TRBJ1-3	TRBV5-8	-	-	TGTGCCAGCAGCCGCCGTCGTGGAGGGAACTCTGGAAACACCATATATTTT	CASSRRRGGNSGNTIYF
TRBJ2-1	TRBV5-1	-	-	TGCGCCAGCAGCTTGGTTATAGGGACCTACAATGAGCAGTTCTTC	CASSLVIGTYNEQFF
TRBJ1-5	TRBV11-1	-	once	TGTGCCAGCAGCTTAGCGGTCAGTCATCAGCCCCAGCATTTT	CASSLAVSHQPQHF
TRBJ2-5	TRBV5-6	TRBD1	-	TGTGCCAGCAGCTTGGGCAGGGGGTTGGAGACCCAGTACTTC	CASSLGRGLETQYF
TRBJ1-6	TRBV30	TRBD1	-	TGTGCCTGGAGCCCCATAGGCAGGGCAGGGGGAGGTTCACCCCTCCACTTT	CAWSPIGRAGGGSPLHF
TRBJ2-7	TRBV6-5	-	-	TGTGCCAGCAGTTACGGAGCCCGGGGCGAGCAGTACTTC	CASSYGARGEQYF
TRBJ1-5	TRBV28	TRBD1	-	TGTGCCAGCGGTAGTACAGGGGAGGGTGGCAATCAGCCCCAGCATTTT	CASGSTGEGGNQPQHF
TRBJ2-3	TRBV7-8	TRBD2	-	TGTGCCAGCACCCTGCAGACTAGCGCCGACGGAGATACGCAGTATTTT	CASTLQTSADGDTQYF
TRBJ2-1	TRBV27	TRBD2	-	TGTGCCAGCAGTTTCCGGGGGGATGAGCAGTTCTTC	CASSFRGDEQFF
TRBJ1-1	TRBV7-8	-	-	TGTGCCAGCAGCTTAGCGGGAAGTTACACTGAAGCTTTCTTT	CASSLAGSYTEAFF
TRBJ2-3	TRBV27	-	-	TGTGCCAGCAGTTTATTGCTGGCGCACACAGATACGCAGTATTTT	CASSLLLAHTDTQYF
TRBJ2-7	TRBV5-1	TRBD1	-	TGCGCCAGCAGCAACGGGACAGGGGGCTCCTACGAGCAGTACTTC	CASSNGTGGSYEQYF
TRBJ1-2	TRBV2	-	-	TGTGCCAGCAGGGAGAGCCAGGGAAGGTACACCTTC	CASRESQGRYTF
TRBJ2-7	TRBV11-3	TRBD2	-	TGTGCCAGCAGCTTAGGGGCTAGCGGGCCGCAGTACTTC	CASSLGASGPQYF
TRBJ2-2	TRBV19	TRBD2	-	TGTGCCAGTAGTATGTTGGCGGGAGTTAACGGGGAGCTGTTTTTT	CASSMLAGVNGELFF
TRBJ2-7	TRBV7-2	TRBD2	-	TGTGCCAGCAGCCTAAAGAGGACTAGCGGGAGCGGACCCTACGAGCAGTACTTC	CASSLKRTSGSGPYEQYF
TRBJ2-6	TRBV5-8	-	-	TGTGCCAGCGGACGGCAGCTAAGCTCTGGGGCCAACGTCCTGACTTTC	CASGRQLSSGANVLTF
TRBJ1-2	TRBV5-1	-	-	TGCGCCAGCAGCTTGGCGGTGGTGGGAGCTAACTATGGCTACACCTTC	CASSLAVVGANYGYTF
TRBJ2-3	TRBV18	TRBD1	-	TGTGCCAGCTCATCTCAGGGGGTCGAGACAGATACGCAGTATTTT	CASSSQGVETDTQYF
TRBJ2-1	TRBV13	-	-	TGTGCCAGCAGCTCGGCTTCAGCGGGCTCCTACAATGAGCAGTTCTTC	CASSSASAGSYNEQFF
TRBJ2-3	TRBV28	-	-	TGTGCCAGCAGTTTGGAGGGGGATACGCAGTATTTT	CASSLEGDTQYF
TRBJ2-1	TRBV28	-	-	TGTGCCAGCAGTTTAGGGGGGGCGCGTATCAATGAGCAGTTCTTC	CASSLGGARINEQFF
TRBJ2-7	TRBV5-1	TRBD1	-	TGCGCCAGCAGCCCGAGAACACAGGGGACCGAGCAGTACTTC	CASSPRTQGTEQYF
TRBJ2-7	TRBV15	-	-	TGTGCCACCAGCAGAGATCTCTGGGGGGCAGCCTACGAGCAGTACTTC	CATSRDLWGAAYEQYF